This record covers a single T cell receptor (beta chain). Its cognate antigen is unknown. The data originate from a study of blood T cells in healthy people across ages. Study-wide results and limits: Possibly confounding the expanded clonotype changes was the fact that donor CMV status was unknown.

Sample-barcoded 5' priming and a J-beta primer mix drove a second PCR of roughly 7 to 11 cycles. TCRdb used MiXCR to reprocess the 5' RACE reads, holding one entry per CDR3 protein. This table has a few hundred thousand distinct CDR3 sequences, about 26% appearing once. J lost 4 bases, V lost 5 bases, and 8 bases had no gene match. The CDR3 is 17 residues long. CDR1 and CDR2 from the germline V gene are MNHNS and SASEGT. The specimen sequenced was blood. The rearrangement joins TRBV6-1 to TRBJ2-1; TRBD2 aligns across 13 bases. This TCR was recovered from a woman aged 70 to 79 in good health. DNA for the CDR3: TGTGCCAGCAGTCTGGGACTAGCGGGGAGCCTATACAATGAGCAGTTCTTC. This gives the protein CASSLGLAGSLYNEQFF.